One sample yielded the 11 T cell receptor beta chains listed below, sequenced in a study of regulatory T cells in long-lasting Graves disease. Researchers made TCR beta libraries by using iRepertoire HTBI primers and running Arm-PCR on CDR3 regions. From the multiplex PCR reads, TCRdb called clonotypes with MiXCR, one entry per CDR3 protein. Of 600,000 to 650,000 distinct CDR3 sequences in the sample, approximately 15% were seen once. As to time point: newly diagnosed GD, antithyroid drugs for less than 3 months. Extracted RNA from PBMCs served as the source of the TCR library. In addition, the sample was reused for a study of T cells in Graves' hyperthyroidism and ophthalmopathy.

The sequences come from peripheral blood mononuclear cells (PBMCs), collected at new diagnosis, from a patient treated with antithyroid drugs. Receptors originate from a woman younger than 45 with Graves disease.

Many counts were recorded for this clonotype. The chain uses TRBV18 and TRBJ2-5, with D possibly being TRBD2 (5 bases). Trimming removed 5 bases from V and 1 base from J, with 11 bases in between. This CDR3 has 14 amino acids. CDR1 KGHSH and CDR2 LQKENI come from the germline V gene. CDR3 loop: CASSAPLAQETQYF. In DNA form, the CDR3 reads TGTGCCAGCTCAGCTCCCCTAGCCCAAGAGACCCAGTACTTC.

The sample holds many counts of this clonotype. The genes are TRBV19 and TRBJ1-5; 7 positions match TRBD1. Looked up from germline, CDR1 is LNHDA and CDR2 is SQIVND (reference sequence). V was pared by 9 bases and J by 3 bases, with 5 bases of the junction left unmatched. The CDR3 is 13 amino acids. CDR3 loop: CASRGQVNQPQHF. CDR3 DNA: TGTGCCAGCAGAGGACAGGTCAATCAGCCCCAGCATTTT.

This clonotype came up many times. The chain employs TRBV6-2 or TRBV6-3 and TRBJ2-2; D unclear. The CDR3 loop spans 13 amino acids. From germline, CDR1 is MNHEY and CDR2 SVGEGT. V was cut by 2 bases and J by 6 bases, with 7 bases left in between. CDR3 sequence (DNA): TGTGCCAGCAGTTACACGGGCGCCGGGGAGCTGTTTTTT. This sequence encodes CASSYTGAGELFF.

This clonotype was counted only a few times. V is TRBV20-1 and J is TRBJ2-1; D remains ambiguous. Trimming pared 1 base from V and 6 bases from J, leaving 7 bases between. Germline CDR1 is DFQATT and CDR2 is SNEGSKA (reference sequence). The CDR3 totals 12 residues. CDR3 coding DNA: TGCAGTGCTAGAGGACCCGCCAATGAGCAGTTCTTC. The encoded protein is CSARGPANEQFF.

On this clonotype: This could be a read error, since a much larger clone is one nucleotide away. This chain connects TRBV28 to TRBJ2-1, with 7 bases lining up with TRBD2. CDR1 MDHEN and CDR2 SYDVKM come from the germline V gene. CDR3 size: 14 residues. The CDR3 sequence: CASNRGGSSNEQSF. CDR3 DNA: TGTGCCAGCAACCGCGGCGGGAGTAGCAATGAGCAGTCCTTC.

This clonotype was counted ten times or more. The CDR3 DNA reads as TGTGCCAGCAGCTCAACAGCGGGGGGGCGCAACTATGGCTACACCTTC. This gives the protein CASSSTAGGRNYGYTF. The rearrangement joins TRBV5-5 to TRBJ1-2; D is perhaps TRBD1 (6 bases). Between the trimmed V and J ends, which lost 3 bases and 2 bases, there was a span of 17 bases. Germline CDR1 is SGHKS and CDR2 is YYEKEE (reference sequence). The CDR3 covers 16 residues.

This clonotype was observed at least ten times. The chain recombines TRBV28 with TRBJ1-2, with TRBD1 matching over 7 bases. Per the germline V gene, CDR1 is MDHEN and CDR2 is SYDVKM. V shed 3 bases, J shed 7 bases, and the junction held 5 bases outside the gene matches. The CDR3 length is 13 residues. CDR3 loop: CASSLTGSGGYTF. CDR3 DNA: TGTGCCAGCAGTTTGACAGGGTCGGGTGGCTACACCTTC.

This clonotype was seen a few times. The rearrangement links TRBV27 to TRBJ2-1, with 12 bases that match TRBD2. Germline V gene data show CDR1 as MNHEY and CDR2 as SMNVEV (reference sequence). The length of the CDR3 is 17 residues. V was pared by 6 bases and J by 0 bases, with 6 bases of the junction left unmatched. This chain's CDR3 is CASSRGTSGLSYNEQFF. The CDR3 DNA follows: TGTGCCAGCAGCCGGGGGACTAGCGGGCTCTCCTACAATGAGCAGTTCTTC.

This clonotype was seen only a few times. The CDR3 DNA follows: TGTGCCTGGAAGGAGGGCAACCACAATTCACCCCTCCACTTT. It is translated as CAWKEGNHNSPLHF. This chain connects TRBV30 to TRBJ1-6, with unresolved D. Germline V gene sequence: CDR1 GTSNPN, CDR2 SVGIG (reference sequence). The CDR3 length is 14 residues. V lost 4 bases, J lost 7 bases, and 14 bases lay in between.

The chain has TRBV9 and TRBJ2-2, with 9 bases lining up with TRBD1. V was pared by 3 bases and J by 2 bases, with 8 bases of the junction left unmatched. The germline V gene encodes CDR1 SGDLS and CDR2 YYNGEE. CDR3 length equals 17 residues. This chain's CDR3 is CASSDVGTGSNTGELFF. CDR3 nucleotides: TGTGCCAGCAGCGACGTCGGGACAGGGTCCAACACCGGGGAGCTGTTTTTT.

This clonotype was found many times. The chain is built from TRBV28 and TRBJ2-7; D possibly corresponds to TRBD1 (6 bases). The germline V and J ends were trimmed by 6 bases and 3 bases, with 21 bases remaining between them. The CDR3 is 16 amino acids. Germline V gives CDR1 MDHEN, CDR2 SYDVKM. The CDR3 here is CASRGASTGYHYEQYF. In DNA, the CDR3 is TGTGCCAGCAGGGGGGCATCTACAGGGTACCACTACGAGCAGTACTTC.